The clone carrying this T cell receptor (beta chain) was seen at least ten times. No antigen is known for it. Deletions cut 6 bases from V and 6 bases from J, with 9 bases between. This CDR3 spans 13 amino acids. CDR1 is KGHSH and CDR2 is LQKENI in the germline V gene. The PBMCs used were ones drawn from about 9.7 ml of fresh peripheral blood. This sample was included in a study of Graves' ophthalmopathy and Graves' hyperthyroidism. Study results and limitations: Ophthalmopathy progression predictions by the model showed 72% to 80% specificity and over 60% sensitivity. Appearing in blood as well were most expanded thyroid clonotypes above 0.001 frequency.

RNA transcripts were the template, and TCR beta CDR3 regions were amplified from them. First-round RT-PCR employed HTBI primers, with a second-round multiplex PCR after it. TCRdb re-called the multiplex PCR reads with MiXCR, one entry per CDR3 protein. In the table there are 350,000 or so distinct CDR3 sequences, roughly 17% of which are singletons. The J gene is TRBJ1-6, the V gene TRBV18; weak D call: TRBD1 (6 bases). This sequence was found in an adult man with Graves' ophthalmopathy. Input material: peripheral blood. The CDR3 sequence is CASSQDSNSPLHF. The CDR3 DNA is TGTGCCAGCTCCCAGGACAGTAATTCACCCCTCCACTTT.